Listed below are T cell receptor beta chains from one sample, sequenced in a study of blood T cells in healthy people across ages. Each CDR3 protein is one row after TCRdb ran MiXCR on the 5' RACE reads. In the table there are approximately 780,000 distinct CDR3 sequences, roughly 26% of which are singletons. This sample also appeared in a second study, on T cells of mothers and their children.

The sample consisted of blood. These receptors all stem from a boy younger than 18 in good health. Both conserved end residues are part of each CDR3. D genes are given only for firm matches. Clone size is shown for a subset of rows, as once, few, many or a class of expanded clone.

D | J | size | V | length | CDR3 | DNA
. | TRBJ2-5 | . | TRBV7-2 | 12 | CASSSVWEAQYF | TGTGCCAGCAGCTCCGTTTGGGAGGCCCAGTACTTC
. | TRBJ2-7 | few | TRBV29-1 | 14 | CSVWGGQGAYEQYF | TGCAGCGTTTGGGGGGGCCAGGGGGCCTACGAGCAGTACTTC
TRBD1 | TRBJ2-1 | . | TRBV20-1 | 15 | CSARSRDRGYNEQFF | TGCAGTGCTAGATCCCGGGACAGGGGGTACAATGAGCAGTTCTTC
. | TRBJ1-1 | . | TRBV4-1 | 15 | CASSQQSSMNTEAFF | TGCGCCAGCAGCCAACAAAGCAGTATGAACACTGAAGCTTTCTTT
. | TRBJ1-2 | . | TRBV27 | 15 | CASSLGGSLFYGYTF | TGTGCCAGCAGCCTGGGAGGGAGTTTGTTCTATGGCTACACCTTC
. | TRBJ2-1 | few | TRBV7-2 | 16 | CASSYSAGTSYNEQFF | TGTGCCAGCAGCTACTCAGCCGGGACTTCATACAATGAGCAGTTCTTC
TRBD1 | TRBJ2-2 | few | TRBV12-3/TRBV12-4 | 16 | CASTFSGQGLTGELFF | TGTGCCAGCACCTTTTCGGGACAGGGGTTAACCGGGGAGCTGTTTTTT
. | TRBJ2-6 | few | TRBV4-2 | 16 | CASSQGSSGGANVLTF | TGTGCCAGCAGCCAGGGCTCTAGTGGTGGGGCCAACGTCCTGACTTTC
. | TRBJ2-5 | . | TRBV12-3/TRBV12-4 | 14 | CASSPEDGGETQYF | TGTGCCAGCAGTCCTGAAGACGGCGGAGAGACCCAGTACTTC
. | TRBJ2-2 | . | TRBV30 | 12 | CAWSGSWGQLFF | TGTGCCTGGAGTGGGTCCTGGGGGCAGCTGTTTTTT
. | TRBJ1-2 | . | TRBV28 | 13 | CASRSTAPYGYTF | TGTGCCAGCAGATCTACAGCCCCCTATGGCTACACCTTC
TRBD2 | TRBJ2-3 | many | TRBV5-1 | 15 | CASSLEAGSTDTQYF | TGTGCCAGCAGCTTAGAAGCGGGGAGCACAGATACGCAGTATTTT
TRBD2 | TRBJ2-1 | . | TRBV20-1 | 13 | CSARAGGIVEQFF | TGCAGTGCTAGAGCGGGGGGGATCGTGGAGCAGTTCTTC
. | TRBJ2-7 | few | TRBV21-1 | 13 | CASSSHPLGEQYF | TGTGCCAGCAGCAGCCACCCCCTCGGGGAGCAGTACTTC
. | TRBJ2-5 | few | TRBV2 | 15 | CASRRSGQHQETQYF | TGTGCCAGCAGACGAAGTGGACAGCACCAAGAGACCCAGTACTTC
TRBD2 | TRBJ2-1 | few | TRBV20-1 | 17 | CSARPTSGGSIDNEQFF | TGCAGTGCTAGGCCGACTAGCGGGGGGTCCATTGATAATGAGCAGTTCTTC
. | TRBJ2-7 | few | TRBV18 | 13 | CASSPPGVDEQYF | TGTGCCAGCTCACCACCAGGGGTGGACGAGCAGTACTTC
. | TRBJ2-5 | . | TRBV4-1 | 14 | CASSQDVSQETRYF | TGCGCCAGCAGCCAAGATGTAAGCCAAGAGACCCGGTACTTC
. | TRBJ2-5 | . | TRBV20-1 | 14 | CSASGGGGQETQYF | TGCAGTGCTAGCGGGGGAGGAGGCCAAGAGACCCAGTACTTC
TRBD1 | TRBJ2-6 | few | TRBV25-1 | 16 | CASSNRDSSGANVLTF | TGTGCCAGCAGTAACCGGGACAGCTCTGGGGCCAACGTCCTGACTTTC
. | TRBJ2-3 | few | TRBV18 | 15 | CASSLGLRGTDTQYF | TGTGCCAGCTCACTGGGACTGAGGGGCACAGATACGCAGTATTTT
. | TRBJ1-4 | few | TRBV5-1 | 14 | CASSPTGPNEKLFF | TGCGCCAGCAGCCCCACAGGGCCTAATGAAAAACTGTTTTTT
. | TRBJ2-5 | . | TRBV27 | 15 | CASSLFAGNGETQYF | TGTGCCAGCAGTTTATTCGCCGGGAACGGGGAGACCCAGTACTTC
TRBD2 | TRBJ2-1 | . | TRBV20-1 | 14 | CSARTLAGGREQFF | TGCAGTGCTAGAACCCTAGCGGGGGGGCGGGAGCAGTTCTTC
. | TRBJ1-1 | . | TRBV20-1 | 14 | CSARTKGMDTEAFF | TGCAGTGCTAGAACGAAGGGGATGGACACTGAAGCTTTCTTT
. | TRBJ1-2 | . | TRBV7-9 | 14 | CASSPRVRVWGYTF | TGTGCCAGCAGCCCCCGGGTTCGGGTGTGGGGCTACACCTTC
TRBD2 | TRBJ2-3 | . | TRBV6-1 | 16 | CASSRGLAGGKGTQYF | TGTGCCAGCAGCCGGGGACTAGCGGGGGGTAAGGGTACGCAGTATTTT
. | TRBJ1-2 | . | TRBV10-3 | 14 | CAISAGSANYGYTF | TGTGCCATCTCTGCGGGGTCGGCTAACTATGGCTACACCTTC
. | TRBJ2-5 | . | TRBV2 | 12 | CASRRQRETQYF | TGTGCCAGCAGGAGACAGAGGGAGACCCAGTACTTC
. | TRBJ2-1 | few | TRBV11-2 | 12 | CASSLERQMQFF | TGTGCCAGCAGCTTAGAAAGACAGATGCAGTTCTTC
. | TRBJ2-2 | . | TRBV14 | 16 | CASSPRPPTGTGELFF | TGTGCCAGCAGCCCCCGACCCCCGACTGGGACCGGGGAGCTGTTTTTT
. | TRBJ2-3 | few | TRBV30 | 13 | CAWSHRGSDTQYF | TGTGCCTGGAGTCATCGGGGTTCAGATACGCAGTATTTT
. | TRBJ1-2 | . | TRBV20-1 | 15 | CSAPLRQEYNYGYTF | TGCAGTGCGCCCCTTAGACAGGAGTATAACTATGGCTACACCTTC
TRBD1 | TRBJ2-7 | few | TRBV28 | 14 | CASSDRTGTYEQYF | TGTGCCAGCAGTGACCGGACAGGGACGTACGAGCAGTACTTC
TRBD1 | TRBJ2-5 | . | TRBV4-3 | 16 | CASSQEGRGSGETQYF | TGCGCCAGCAGCCAAGAAGGCAGGGGGTCTGGGGAGACCCAGTACTTC